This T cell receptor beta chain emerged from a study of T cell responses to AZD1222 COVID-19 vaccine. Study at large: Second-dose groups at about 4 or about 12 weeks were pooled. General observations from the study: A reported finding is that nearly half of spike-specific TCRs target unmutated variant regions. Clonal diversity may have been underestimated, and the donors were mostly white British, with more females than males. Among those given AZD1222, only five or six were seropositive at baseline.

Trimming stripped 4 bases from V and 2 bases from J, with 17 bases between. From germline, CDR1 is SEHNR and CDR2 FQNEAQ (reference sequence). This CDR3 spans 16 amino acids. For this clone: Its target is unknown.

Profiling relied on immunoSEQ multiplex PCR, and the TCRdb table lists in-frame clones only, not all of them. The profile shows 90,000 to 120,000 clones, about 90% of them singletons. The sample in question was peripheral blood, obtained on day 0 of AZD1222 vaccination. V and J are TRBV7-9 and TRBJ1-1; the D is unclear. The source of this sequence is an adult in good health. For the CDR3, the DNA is TGTGCCAGCAGCTACTCCGGCGGGCCAGGAAACACTGAAGCTTTCTTT. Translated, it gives CASSYSGGPGNTEAFF.